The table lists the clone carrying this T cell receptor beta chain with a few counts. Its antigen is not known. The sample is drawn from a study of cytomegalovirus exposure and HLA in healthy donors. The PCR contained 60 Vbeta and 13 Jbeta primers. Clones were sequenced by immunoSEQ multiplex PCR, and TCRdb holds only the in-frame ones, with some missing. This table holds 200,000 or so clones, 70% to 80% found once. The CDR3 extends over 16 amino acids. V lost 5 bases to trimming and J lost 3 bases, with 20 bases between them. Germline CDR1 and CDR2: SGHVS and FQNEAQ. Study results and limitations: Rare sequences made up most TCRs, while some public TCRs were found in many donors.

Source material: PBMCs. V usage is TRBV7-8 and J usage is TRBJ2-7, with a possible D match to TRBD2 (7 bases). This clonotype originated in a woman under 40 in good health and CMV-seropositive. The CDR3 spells CASSPGGTSLYYEQYF. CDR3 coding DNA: TGTGCCAGCAGCCCGGGGGGCACTTCCTTATACTACGAGCAGTACTTC.